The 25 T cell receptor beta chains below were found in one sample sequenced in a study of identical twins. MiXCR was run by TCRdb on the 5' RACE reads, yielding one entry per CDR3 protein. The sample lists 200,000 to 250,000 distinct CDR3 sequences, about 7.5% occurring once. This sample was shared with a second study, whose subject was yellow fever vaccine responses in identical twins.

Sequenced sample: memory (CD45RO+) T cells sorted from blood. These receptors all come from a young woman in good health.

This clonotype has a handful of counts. This CDR3 is CASSPSNLGSEQYF. CDR3 in DNA: TGCGCCAGCAGCCCATCCAACCTCGGAAGCGAGCAGTACTTC. The gene calls are TRBV4-3 and TRBJ2-7; D uncertain. The V and J ends lost 4 bases and 6 bases respectively, with 16 bases between them. CDR1 LGHNA and CDR2 YSLEER come from the germline V gene. The CDR3 sequence is 14 residues long.

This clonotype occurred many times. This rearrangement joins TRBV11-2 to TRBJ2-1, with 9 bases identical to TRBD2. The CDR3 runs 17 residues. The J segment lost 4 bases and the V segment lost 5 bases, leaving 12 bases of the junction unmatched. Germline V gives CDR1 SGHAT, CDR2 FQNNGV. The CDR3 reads CASSTEGISGRYNEQFF. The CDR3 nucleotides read TGTGCCAGCAGCACCGAGGGGATTAGCGGGAGATACAATGAGCAGTTCTTC.

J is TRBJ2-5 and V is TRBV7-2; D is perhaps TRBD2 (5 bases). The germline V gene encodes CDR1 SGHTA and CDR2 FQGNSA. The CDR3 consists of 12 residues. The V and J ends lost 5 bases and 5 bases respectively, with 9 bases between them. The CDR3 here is CASSAGDETQYF. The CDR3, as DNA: TGTGCCAGCAGCGCCGGGGATGAGACCCAGTACTTC.

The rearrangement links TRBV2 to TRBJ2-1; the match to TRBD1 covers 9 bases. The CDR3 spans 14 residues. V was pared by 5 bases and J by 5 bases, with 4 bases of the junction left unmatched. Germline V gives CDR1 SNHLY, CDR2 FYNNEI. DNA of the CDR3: TGTGCCAGCAGTCTCCGGGACAGGGACAATGAGCAGTTCTTC. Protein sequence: CASSLRDRDNEQFF.

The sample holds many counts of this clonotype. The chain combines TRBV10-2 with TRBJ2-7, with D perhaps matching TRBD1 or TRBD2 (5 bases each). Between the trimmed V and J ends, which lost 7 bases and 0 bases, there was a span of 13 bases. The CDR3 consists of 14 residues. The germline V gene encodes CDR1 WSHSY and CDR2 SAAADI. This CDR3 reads CASIRSGGSYEQYF. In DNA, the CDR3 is TGCGCCAGCATCAGGTCTGGGGGCTCCTACGAGCAGTACTTC.

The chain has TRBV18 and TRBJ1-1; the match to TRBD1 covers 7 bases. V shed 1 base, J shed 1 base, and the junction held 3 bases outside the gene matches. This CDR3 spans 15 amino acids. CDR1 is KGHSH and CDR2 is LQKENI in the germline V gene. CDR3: CASSPRDSGNTEAFF. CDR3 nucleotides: TGTGCCAGCTCACCACGGGACAGTGGGAACACTGAAGCTTTCTTT. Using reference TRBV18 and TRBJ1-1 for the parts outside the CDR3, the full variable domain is NAGVMQNPRHLVRRRGQEARLRCSPMKGHSHVYWYRQLPEEGLKFMVYLQKENIIDESGMPKERFSAEFPKEGPSILRIQQVVRGDSAAYFCASSPRDSGNTEAFFGQGTRLTVV.

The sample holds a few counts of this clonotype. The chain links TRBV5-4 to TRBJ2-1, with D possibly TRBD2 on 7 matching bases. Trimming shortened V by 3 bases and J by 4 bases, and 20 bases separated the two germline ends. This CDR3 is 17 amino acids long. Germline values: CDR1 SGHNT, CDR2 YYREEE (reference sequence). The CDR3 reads CASSSGGGGAGYNEQFF. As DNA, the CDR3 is TGTGCCAGCAGCTCGGGGGGCGGGGGCGCGGGTTACAATGAGCAGTTCTTC. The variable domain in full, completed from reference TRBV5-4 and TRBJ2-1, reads ETGVTQSPTHLIKTRGQQVTLRCSSQSGHNTVSWYQQALGQGPQFIFQYYREEENGRGNFPPRFSGLQFPNYSSELNVNALELDDSALYLCASSSGGGGAGYNEQFFGPGTRLTVL.

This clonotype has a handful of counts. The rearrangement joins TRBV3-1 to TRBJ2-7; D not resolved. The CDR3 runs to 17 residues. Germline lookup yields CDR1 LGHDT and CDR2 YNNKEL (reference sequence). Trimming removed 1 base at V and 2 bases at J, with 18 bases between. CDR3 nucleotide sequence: TGTGCCAGCAGCCAAGGGCGAAGAGAAAGTAGGGCCTACGAGCAGTACTTC. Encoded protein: CASSQGRRESRAYEQYF.

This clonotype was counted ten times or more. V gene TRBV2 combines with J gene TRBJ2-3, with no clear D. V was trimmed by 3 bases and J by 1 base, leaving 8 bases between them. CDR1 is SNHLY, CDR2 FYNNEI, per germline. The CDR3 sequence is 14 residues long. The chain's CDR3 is CASSEFTRTDTQYF. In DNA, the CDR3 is TGTGCCAGCAGTGAGTTTACCCGCACAGATACGCAGTATTTT.

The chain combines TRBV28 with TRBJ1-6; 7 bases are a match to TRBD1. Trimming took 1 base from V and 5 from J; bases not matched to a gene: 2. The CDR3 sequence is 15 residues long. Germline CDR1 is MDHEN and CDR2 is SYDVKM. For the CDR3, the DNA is TGTGCCAGCAGTTTATACGGACAGGATAATTCACCCCTCCACTTT. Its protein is CASSLYGQDNSPLHF.

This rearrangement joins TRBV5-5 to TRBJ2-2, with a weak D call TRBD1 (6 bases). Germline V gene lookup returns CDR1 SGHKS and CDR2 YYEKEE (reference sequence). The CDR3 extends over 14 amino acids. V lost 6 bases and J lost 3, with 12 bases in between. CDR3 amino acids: CASNGRGDTGELFF. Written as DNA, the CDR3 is TGTGCCAGCAATGGCAGGGGAGACACCGGGGAGCTGTTTTTT.

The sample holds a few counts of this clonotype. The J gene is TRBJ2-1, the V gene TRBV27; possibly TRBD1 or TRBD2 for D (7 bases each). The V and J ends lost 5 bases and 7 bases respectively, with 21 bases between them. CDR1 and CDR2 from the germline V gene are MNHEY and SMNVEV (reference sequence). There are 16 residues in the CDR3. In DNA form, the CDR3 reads TGTGCCAGCAGTCCCCAGGGGGGGCAGAGGGGGAATGAGCAGTTCTTC. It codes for CASSPQGGQRGNEQFF.

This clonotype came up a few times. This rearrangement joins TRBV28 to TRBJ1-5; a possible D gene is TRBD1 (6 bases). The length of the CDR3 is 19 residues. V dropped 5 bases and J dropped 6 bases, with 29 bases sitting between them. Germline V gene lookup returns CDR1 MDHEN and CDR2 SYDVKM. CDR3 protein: CASSPLSGGGVGKFQPQHF. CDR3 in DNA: TGTGCCAGCAGTCCTCTATCGGGGGGGGGCGTCGGAAAATTTCAGCCCCAGCATTTT.

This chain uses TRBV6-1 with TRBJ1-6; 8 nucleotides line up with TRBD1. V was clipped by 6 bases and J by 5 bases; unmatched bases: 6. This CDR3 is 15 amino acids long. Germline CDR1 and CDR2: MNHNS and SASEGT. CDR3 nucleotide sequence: TGTGCCAGCAGGCGCGGACAGGGCAATAATTCACCCCTCCACTTT. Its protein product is CASRRGQGNNSPLHF.

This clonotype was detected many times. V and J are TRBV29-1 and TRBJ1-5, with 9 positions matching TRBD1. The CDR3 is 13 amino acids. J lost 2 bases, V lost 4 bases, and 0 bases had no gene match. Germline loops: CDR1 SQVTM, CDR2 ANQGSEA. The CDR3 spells CSVGTGGNQPQHF. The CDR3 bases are TGCAGCGTTGGGACAGGGGGCAATCAGCCCCAGCATTTT.

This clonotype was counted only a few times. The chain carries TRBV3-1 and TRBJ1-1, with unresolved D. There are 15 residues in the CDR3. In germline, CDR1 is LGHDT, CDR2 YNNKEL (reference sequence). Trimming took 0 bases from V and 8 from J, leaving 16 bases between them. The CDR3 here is CASSQDGAPNDEAFF. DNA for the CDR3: TGTGCCAGCAGCCAAGATGGTGCACCCAATGACGAAGCTTTCTTT. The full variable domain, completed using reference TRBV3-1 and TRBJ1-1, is DTAVSQTPKYLVTQMGNDKSIKCEQNLGHDTMYWYKQDSKKFLKIMFSYNNKELIINETVPNRFSPKSPDKAHLNLHINSLELGDSAVYFCASSQDGAPNDEAFFGQGTRLTVV.

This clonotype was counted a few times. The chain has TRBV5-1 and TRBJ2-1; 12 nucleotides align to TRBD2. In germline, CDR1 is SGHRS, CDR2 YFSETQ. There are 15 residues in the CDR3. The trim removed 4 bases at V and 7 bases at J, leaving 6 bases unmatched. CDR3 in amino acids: CASSQASGGGNEQFF. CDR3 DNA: TGCGCCAGCAGCCAAGCTAGCGGGGGGGGGAATGAGCAGTTCTTC.

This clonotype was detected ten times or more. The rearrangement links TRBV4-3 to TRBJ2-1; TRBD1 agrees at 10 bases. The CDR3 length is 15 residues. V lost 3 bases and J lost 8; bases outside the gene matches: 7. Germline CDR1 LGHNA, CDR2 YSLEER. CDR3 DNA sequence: TGCGCCAGCAGCCAGGGGACAGGGGAGGTCGATGAGCAGTTCTTC. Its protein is CASSQGTGEVDEQFF.

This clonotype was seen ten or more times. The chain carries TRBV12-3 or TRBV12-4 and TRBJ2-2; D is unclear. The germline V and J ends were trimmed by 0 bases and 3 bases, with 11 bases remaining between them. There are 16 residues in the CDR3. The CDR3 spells CASSLASGRYTGELFF. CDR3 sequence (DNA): TGTGCCAGCAGTTTAGCGTCGGGCAGATACACCGGGGAGCTGTTTTTT.

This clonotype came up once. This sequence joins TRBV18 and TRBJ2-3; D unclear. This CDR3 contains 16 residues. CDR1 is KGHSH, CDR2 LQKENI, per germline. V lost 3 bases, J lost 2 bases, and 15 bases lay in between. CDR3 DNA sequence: TGTGCCAGCTCACCGCTTCTCTCCGGATCCACAGATACGCAGTATTTT. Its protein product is CASSPLLSGSTDTQYF.

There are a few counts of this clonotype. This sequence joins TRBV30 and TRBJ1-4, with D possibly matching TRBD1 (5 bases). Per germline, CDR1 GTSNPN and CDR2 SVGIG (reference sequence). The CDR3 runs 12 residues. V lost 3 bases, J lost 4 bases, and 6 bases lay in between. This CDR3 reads CAWSGHNEKLFF. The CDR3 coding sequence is TGTGCCTGGAGCGGACATAATGAAAAACTGTTTTTT.

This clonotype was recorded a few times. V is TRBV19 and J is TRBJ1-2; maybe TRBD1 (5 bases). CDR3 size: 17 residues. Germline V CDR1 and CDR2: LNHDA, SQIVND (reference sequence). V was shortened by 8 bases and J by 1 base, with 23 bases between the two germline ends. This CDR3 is CASSPALAGGFNYGYTF. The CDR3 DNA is TGTGCCAGTTCTCCCGCCCTGGCCGGGGGTTTTAACTATGGCTACACCTTC.

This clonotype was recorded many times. The CDR3 region is CASSYSGTGSNEQFF. The CDR3 nucleotides read TGTGCCAGCAGTTACTCCGGGACAGGGAGCAATGAGCAGTTCTTC. The chain carries TRBV6-5 and TRBJ2-1; 9 nucleotides match TRBD1. CDR3 length equals 15 residues. The J segment lost 6 bases and the V segment lost 0 bases, leaving 3 bases of the junction unmatched. Germline CDR1 reads MNHEY; CDR2 reads SVGAGI.

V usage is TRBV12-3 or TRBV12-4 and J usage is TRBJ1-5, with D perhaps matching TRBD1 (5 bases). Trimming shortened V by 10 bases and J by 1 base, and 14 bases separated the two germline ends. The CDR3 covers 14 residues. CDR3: CATRADKSNQPQHF. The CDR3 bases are TGTGCCACCAGGGCTGATAAAAGCAATCAGCCCCAGCATTTT.

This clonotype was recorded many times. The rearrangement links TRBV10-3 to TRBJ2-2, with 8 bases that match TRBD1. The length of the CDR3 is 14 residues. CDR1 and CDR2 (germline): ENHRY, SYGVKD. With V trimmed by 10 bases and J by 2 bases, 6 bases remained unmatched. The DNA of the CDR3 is TGTGCCACTGGACAGGGTTTAAACACCGGGGAGCTGTTTTTT. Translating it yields CATGQGLNTGELFF.